These T cell receptor beta chains were read from a single sample in a study of cytomegalovirus exposure and HLA in healthy donors. The method was immunoSEQ multiplex PCR; TCRdb's version includes in-frame clones alone and lacks a portion of them. The top ten clones hold 10% to 13% of a sample with about 160,000 clones, around 82% of them seen once. The sequencing input was PBMCs. The receptors come from a man between 25 and 39 years old in good health and CMV-seropositive. CDR3s include the opening cysteine and the closing phenylalanine or tryptophan. D genes are given only for firm matches. For some rows the clone size is stated as once, few or many, or as a class when expanded; others skip it.

j_gene: TRBJ2-7
v_gene: TRBV11-2
abundance: .
d_gene: .
CDR3nt: TGTGCCAGCAGCTTAGTTGGGGGCAGGGCGGCCGAGCAGTACTTC
CDR3aa: CASSLVGGRAAEQYF

j_gene: TRBJ2-5
v_gene: TRBV4-1
abundance: .
d_gene: TRBD1
CDR3nt: TGCGCCAGCAGCCATCTGATCCGGGACAGGGGAGAGACCCAGTACTTC
CDR3aa: CASSHLIRDRGETQYF

j_gene: TRBJ1-2
v_gene: TRBV4-1
abundance: .
d_gene: TRBD1
CDR3nt: TGCGCCAGCAGCCATTTAAGTGGAGGACAGGGGACCCTCAACTATGGCTACACCTTC
CDR3aa: CASSHLSGGQGTLNYGYTF

j_gene: TRBJ1-2
v_gene: TRBV5-5
abundance: once
d_gene: TRBD1
CDR3nt: TGTGCCAGCAGCTTGGCGGCAGGGGGCCTTTGGGGCTACACCTTC
CDR3aa: CASSLAAGGLWGYTF

j_gene: TRBJ2-5
v_gene: TRBV29-1
abundance: .
d_gene: .
CDR3nt: TGCAGCGTTGTGCCTCTCGACGGAGCCCAAGAGACCCAGTACTTC
CDR3aa: CSVVPLDGAQETQYF

j_gene: TRBJ2-1
v_gene: TRBV7-6
abundance: .
d_gene: TRBD2
CDR3nt: TGTGCCAGCAGCCTACGAAGCGGGAGTTTCAACAATGAGCAGTTCTTC
CDR3aa: CASSLRSGSFNNEQFF

j_gene: TRBJ2-7
v_gene: TRBV4-1
abundance: .
d_gene: TRBD2
CDR3nt: TGCGCCAGCAGCCCAGTCAGAGGACTAGCGGGCGAGCAGTACTTC
CDR3aa: CASSPVRGLAGEQYF

j_gene: TRBJ2-3
v_gene: TRBV11-2
abundance: .
d_gene: .
CDR3nt: TGTGCCAGCAGCTTAGACCGACAGCGCACAGATACGCAGTATTTT
CDR3aa: CASSLDRQRTDTQYF

j_gene: TRBJ1-1
v_gene: TRBV2
abundance: once
d_gene: TRBD1
CDR3nt: TGTGCCAGCAGTGAAGCCCCAGCCGGGACAGGGGTAACCGAAGCTTTCTTT
CDR3aa: CASSEAPAGTGVTEAFF

j_gene: TRBJ1-5
v_gene: TRBV4-1
abundance: .
d_gene: .
CDR3nt: TGCGCCAGCAGCCTCAGGGTAAATAGCAATCAGCCCCAGCATTTT
CDR3aa: CASSLRVNSNQPQHF

j_gene: TRBJ1-1
v_gene: TRBV9
abundance: .
d_gene: .
CDR3nt: TGTGCCAGCAGCGTAGAGACAAGGACTGAAGCTTTCTTT
CDR3aa: CASSVETRTEAFF

j_gene: TRBJ2-3
v_gene: TRBV2
abundance: .
d_gene: TRBD2
CDR3nt: TGTGCCAGCAGTGAAAGCGGGAGCCGGGTAGATACGCAGTATTTT
CDR3aa: CASSESGSRVDTQYF

j_gene: TRBJ2-5
v_gene: TRBV10-3
abundance: .
d_gene: .
CDR3nt: TGTGCCATCGCTAGACAGGATCAAGAGACCCAGTACTTC
CDR3aa: CAIARQDQETQYF

j_gene: TRBJ1-1
v_gene: TRBV6-1
abundance: .
d_gene: .
CDR3nt: TGTGCCAGCAGTGAAGCGCAGGGAATGAACACTGAAGCTTTCTTT
CDR3aa: CASSEAQGMNTEAFF

j_gene: TRBJ1-1
v_gene: TRBV28
abundance: .
d_gene: .
CDR3nt: TGTGCCAGCAGTTTATTGGTCAGGGAGGGCACTGAAGCTTTCTTT
CDR3aa: CASSLLVREGTEAFF

j_gene: TRBJ2-7
v_gene: TRBV30
abundance: few
d_gene: TRBD1
CDR3nt: TGTGCCTGGAGTGATGCCGCGAGACAGGGCTACGAGCAGTACTTC
CDR3aa: CAWSDAARQGYEQYF

j_gene: TRBJ1-2
v_gene: TRBV2
abundance: .
d_gene: .
CDR3nt: TGTGCCAGCAGTGAGCAGGGGACTAACTATGGCTACACCTTC
CDR3aa: CASSEQGTNYGYTF

j_gene: TRBJ2-1
v_gene: TRBV7-9
abundance: .
d_gene: TRBD2
CDR3nt: TGTGCCAGCAGCCCTAGCGGAACCTACAATGAGCAGTTCTTC
CDR3aa: CASSPSGTYNEQFF

j_gene: TRBJ1-4
v_gene: TRBV18
abundance: .
d_gene: .
CDR3nt: TGTGCCAGCTCACCTCGGGTTGGAGGGACCCCTGCAACTAATGAAAAACTGTTTTTT
CDR3aa: CASSPRVGGTPATNEKLFF

j_gene: TRBJ2-5
v_gene: TRBV19
abundance: .
d_gene: TRBD1
CDR3nt: TGTGCCAGTAGTAAAGGGACAGGGGAACAAGAGACCCAGTACTTC
CDR3aa: CASSKGTGEQETQYF

j_gene: TRBJ1-3
v_gene: TRBV7-3
abundance: .
d_gene: .
CDR3nt: TGTGCCAGCAGCTTCAGGGTTGGAAACACCATATATTTT
CDR3aa: CASSFRVGNTIYF

j_gene: TRBJ2-7
v_gene: TRBV7-2
abundance: .
d_gene: .
CDR3nt: TGTGCCAGCAGCAAAGGGACTGAGACCTACGAGCAGTACTTC
CDR3aa: CASSKGTETYEQYF

j_gene: TRBJ2-1
v_gene: TRBV28
abundance: .
d_gene: .
CDR3nt: TGTGCCAGCAGTTTAGGGGGGGCGGGAGTTTTTGAGCAGTTCTTC
CDR3aa: CASSLGGAGVFEQFF

j_gene: TRBJ1-5
v_gene: TRBV18
abundance: .
d_gene: .
CDR3nt: TGTGCCAGCTCACGCCCGGGGGAACCCCAGCATTTT
CDR3aa: CASSRPGEPQHF

j_gene: TRBJ1-4
v_gene: TRBV18
abundance: .
d_gene: .
CDR3nt: TGTGCCAGCTCACCAACGGACAGCGCAACTAATGAAAAACTGTTTTTT
CDR3aa: CASSPTDSATNEKLFF

j_gene: TRBJ1-2
v_gene: TRBV28
abundance: .
d_gene: .
CDR3nt: TGTGCCAGTAGATGGAGTACCGATGGCTACACCTTC
CDR3aa: CASRWSTDGYTF

j_gene: TRBJ2-7
v_gene: TRBV18
abundance: .
d_gene: TRBD1
CDR3nt: TGTGCCAGCTCACCACAGGGGGCAGACTACGAGCAGTACTTC
CDR3aa: CASSPQGADYEQYF

j_gene: TRBJ1-5
v_gene: TRBV4-3
abundance: .
d_gene: .
CDR3nt: TGCGCCAGCAGCCTTCGACCCGGGGGCAATCAGCCCCAGCATTTT
CDR3aa: CASSLRPGGNQPQHF

j_gene: TRBJ1-4
v_gene: TRBV5-1
abundance: once
d_gene: TRBD1
CDR3nt: TGCGCCAGCAGCTTGGTGACAGGGGAAGGAGAAAAACTGTTTTTT
CDR3aa: CASSLVTGEGEKLFF

j_gene: TRBJ2-7
v_gene: TRBV18
abundance: .
d_gene: .
CDR3nt: TGTGCCAGCTCGACCGCCGGGTTTGCCTACGAGCAGTACTTC
CDR3aa: CASSTAGFAYEQYF

j_gene: TRBJ2-5
v_gene: TRBV29-1
abundance: .
d_gene: .
CDR3nt: TGCAGCGTTGAAGATACGGGGACTGGGGAGACCCAGTACTTC
CDR3aa: CSVEDTGTGETQYF

j_gene: TRBJ2-5
v_gene: TRBV18
abundance: .
d_gene: TRBD1
CDR3nt: TGTGCCAGCTCACCCCCTTTGGACAGGGGGCCAGGCGAGACCCAGTACTTC
CDR3aa: CASSPPLDRGPGETQYF

j_gene: TRBJ2-1
v_gene: TRBV6-7
abundance: .
d_gene: TRBD1
CDR3nt: TGTGCCAGCAGCCCCCCGGGACAGGTAAGGAATGAGCAGTTCTTC
CDR3aa: CASSPPGQVRNEQFF

j_gene: TRBJ1-2
v_gene: TRBV5-1
abundance: .
d_gene: TRBD1
CDR3nt: TGCGCCAGCAGCTTGGCCTACGGGACAGGGCTCCGTGGCTACACCTTC
CDR3aa: CASSLAYGTGLRGYTF

j_gene: TRBJ2-3
v_gene: TRBV15
abundance: .
d_gene: .
CDR3nt: TGTGCCACCAGCAGAGATAGTGGTGACACAGATACGCAGTATTTT
CDR3aa: CATSRDSGDTDTQYF

j_gene: TRBJ2-1
v_gene: TRBV9
abundance: .
d_gene: TRBD1
CDR3nt: TGTGCCAGCAGCGGGGACCCCAGGGGGAATGAGCAGTTCTTC
CDR3aa: CASSGDPRGNEQFF

j_gene: TRBJ2-7
v_gene: TRBV7-7
abundance: few
d_gene: TRBD1
CDR3nt: TGTGCTAGCAGCTTAGCAGGGGGCGCAGGCTACGAGCAGTACTTC
CDR3aa: CASSLAGGAGYEQYF

j_gene: TRBJ2-7
v_gene: TRBV28
abundance: .
d_gene: TRBD1
CDR3nt: TGTGCCAGCAAACAGGGGGCGTCCGAGCAGTACTTC
CDR3aa: CASKQGASEQYF

j_gene: TRBJ1-6
v_gene: TRBV28
abundance: .
d_gene: TRBD1
CDR3nt: TGTGCCTTGGGACAGGGGACACATTCACCCCTCCACTTT
CDR3aa: CALGQGTHSPLHF

j_gene: TRBJ1-6
v_gene: TRBV5-4
abundance: .
d_gene: TRBD1
CDR3nt: TGTGCCAGCAGTCAAGGGGGCGAGACCTATAATTCACCCCTCCACTTT
CDR3aa: CASSQGGETYNSPLHF

j_gene: TRBJ2-7
v_gene: TRBV6-5
abundance: .
d_gene: TRBD2
CDR3nt: TGTGCCAGCAGGCTAACTAGCGGGAGATTATACGAGCAGTACTTC
CDR3aa: CASRLTSGRLYEQYF

j_gene: TRBJ1-1
v_gene: TRBV5-1
abundance: few
d_gene: .
CDR3nt: TGCGCCAGCAGCTTGGGAGGGAACACTGAAGCTTTCTTT
CDR3aa: CASSLGGNTEAFF

j_gene: TRBJ2-5
v_gene: TRBV11-1
abundance: .
d_gene: .
CDR3nt: TGTGCCAGCAGCTTAGCGCGGTCGGAGACCCAGTACTTC
CDR3aa: CASSLARSETQYF

j_gene: TRBJ1-4
v_gene: TRBV14
abundance: .
d_gene: .
CDR3nt: TGTGCCAGCAGCCAAGATGCAGGGGCTGGAGCTAATGAAAAACTGTTTTTT
CDR3aa: CASSQDAGAGANEKLFF

j_gene: TRBJ2-1
v_gene: TRBV10-1
abundance: .
d_gene: .
CDR3nt: TGCGCCAGCAGCGTCTCCGGGACTCAGCAGTTCTTC
CDR3aa: CASSVSGTQQFF

j_gene: TRBJ2-3
v_gene: TRBV14
abundance: .
d_gene: TRBD2
CDR3nt: TGTGCCAGCAGCCAAGTGACTAGCGGGAGTGGAGATACGCAGTATTTT
CDR3aa: CASSQVTSGSGDTQYF

j_gene: TRBJ1-1
v_gene: TRBV10-2
abundance: .
d_gene: .
CDR3nt: TGCGCCAGCAAGCAGGGCACTGAAGCTTTCTTT
CDR3aa: CASKQGTEAFF

j_gene: TRBJ2-7
v_gene: TRBV9
abundance: .
d_gene: TRBD1
CDR3nt: TGTGCCAGCAGCCCGGGACAGGGGGCCTACGAGCAGTACTTC
CDR3aa: CASSPGQGAYEQYF

j_gene: TRBJ2-3
v_gene: TRBV4-2
abundance: .
d_gene: TRBD2
CDR3nt: TGTGCCAGCAGCCAAGAACCTAGCGGGGTCCCAGATACGCAGTATTTT
CDR3aa: CASSQEPSGVPDTQYF

j_gene: TRBJ2-3
v_gene: TRBV11-2
abundance: .
d_gene: TRBD2
CDR3nt: TGTGCCAGCAGCACCGGGACTAGCGGGACCCCAGATACGCAGTATTTT
CDR3aa: CASSTGTSGTPDTQYF

j_gene: TRBJ2-7
v_gene: TRBV6-6
abundance: .
d_gene: TRBD1
CDR3nt: TGTGCCAGCAGTTACTCGGTTGACAGGGGATACGAGCAGTACTTC
CDR3aa: CASSYSVDRGYEQYF

j_gene: TRBJ2-1
v_gene: TRBV6-4
abundance: .
d_gene: .
CDR3nt: TGTGCCAGCAGTGACTCTGGAGGCCCAAACAATGAGCAGTTCTTC
CDR3aa: CASSDSGGPNNEQFF

j_gene: TRBJ2-7
v_gene: TRBV4-1
abundance: .
d_gene: TRBD1
CDR3nt: TGCGCCAGCAGTCGATCCGGGACAGGGGTTGATGGGGCCCTGGAGCAGTACTTC
CDR3aa: CASSRSGTGVDGALEQYF